This T cell receptor (beta chain) was recorded in a study of vaccination effects on CD4 cells after COVID-19. Study as a whole: Vaccination of participants consisted of two doses of either the BNT162b2 or mRNA-1273 vaccine.

Pools of viral peptides were used by the ViraFEST assay to expand antigen-specific CD4+ T cells ahead of sequencing. Around day 10 of culture, CD4+ T cells were separated out. Nucleocapsid antibodies were negative in the vaccine recipients, who had never had SARS-CoV-2 infection. Germline V gene lookup returns CDR1 MNHEY and CDR2 SVGEGT. The CDR3 is 15 residues long. J was trimmed by 2 bases and V by 4 bases; bases with no gene match: 4. Overall study findings and caveats: The study found marked clonal contraction of infection- and vaccine-induced clones late after vaccination.

Libraries were prepared by immunoSEQ multiplex PCR; TCRdb keeps only in-frame clonotypes and omits some of them. The top ten hold less than 9.5% of the sample, which has tens of thousands of clones, approximately 72% seen once. A note on this clone: Its antigen is currently unknown.

The rearrangement links TRBV6-2 or TRBV6-3 to TRBJ2-3; TRBD2 aligns across 9 bases. The source material was CD4+ T cells from PBMCs cultured with HCoV-NL63 spike peptides, sampled before COVID-19 vaccination. The receptor was derived from a human donor who received a COVID-19 vaccine. The CDR3 nucleotides are TGTGCCAGCAGTTCCTCTAGCGGGGCCACAGATACGCAGTATTTT. Translated, it gives CASSSSSGATDTQYF.